These 8 T cell receptor beta chains came from one sample sequenced in a study of T cell changes during pregnancy in multiple sclerosis. TCRdb keeps only in-frame clones here, not all; method: immunoSEQ multiplex PCR. In the table there are roughly 45,000 clones, roughly 94% of which are singletons. The sequencing here drew on CD8+ T cells from peripheral blood mononuclear cells, taken in the first trimester of pregnancy. All receptors come from a female donor with multiple sclerosis, enrolled in a pregnancy study.

This chain joins TRBV5-4 and TRBJ2-3, with no clear D. Germline CDR1 and CDR2: SGHNT and YYREEE (reference sequence). Trimming shortened V by 2 bases and J by 3 bases, and 4 bases separated the two germline ends. The CDR3 has 12 residues. The CDR3 DNA is TGTGCCAGCAGCTTCACTACAGATACGCAGTATTTT. Translation gives CASSFTTDTQYF.

The rearrangement joins TRBV28 to TRBJ2-7, with D possibly being TRBD1 (6 bases). The germline gives CDR1 MDHEN, CDR2 SYDVKM. V dropped 3 bases and J dropped 6 bases, with 18 bases sitting between them. The CDR3 consists of 15 residues. This CDR3 is CASSFRGDRSGEQYF. The CDR3 bases are TGTGCCAGCAGTTTTCGCGGAGACAGGTCGGGCGAGCAGTACTTC.

The rearrangement joins TRBV6-5 to TRBJ2-7, with 10 bases lining up with TRBD2. The V gene's germline CDR1 is MNHEY and CDR2 SVGAGI. CDR3 length: 16 residues. The trim removed 3 bases at V and 5 bases at J, leaving 10 bases unmatched. CDR3 sequence (DNA): TGTGCCAGCAGTTATGAAGCTAGCGGGAGTTTCCACGAGCAGTACTTC. It translates to CASSYEASGSFHEQYF.

The chain employs TRBV28 and TRBJ1-2; a possible D gene is TRBD1 (5 bases). Trimming left V 3 bases short and J 0 bases short, with 5 bases between. The CDR3 runs to 13 residues. In germline, CDR1 is MDHEN, CDR2 SYDVKM. CDR3 sequence reads: CASSFRANYGYTF. The CDR3, as DNA: TGTGCCAGCAGTTTCAGGGCTAACTATGGCTACACCTTC.

The chain links TRBV7-9 to TRBJ1-1; a possible D gene is TRBD1 (6 bases). V was clipped by 5 bases and J by 4 bases, with 20 bases between them. The CDR3 runs 16 residues. The germline gives CDR1 SEHNR, CDR2 FQNEAQ (reference sequence). The DNA for the CDR3 is TGTGCCAGCAGCCCCATAGCAGGGGCGCCGAGCACTGAAGCTTTCTTT. Translating it yields CASSPIAGAPSTEAFF.

The chain employs TRBV28 and TRBJ1-1; 8 bases match TRBD1. The CDR3 is 14 residues long. Trimming cost V 8 bases and J 10 bases; bases outside gene matches: 15. Germline V lookup: CDR1 MDHEN, CDR2 SYDVKM. The CDR3 DNA sequence: TGTGCCAGCGGTGAGGACAGGGCTAGTATTAGAGCTTTCTTT. This codes for CASGEDRASIRAFF.

This sequence joins TRBV6-1 and TRBJ1-1; 10 bases map to TRBD1. Looked up from germline, CDR1 is MNHNS and CDR2 is SASEGT. J lost 5 bases, V lost 1 base, and 7 bases had no gene match. The CDR3 extends over 16 amino acids. DNA for the CDR3: TGTGCCAGCAGTGAAGTATCGGGACAGGGGAATACTGAAGCTTTCTTT. Encoded protein: CASSEVSGQGNTEAFF.

The rearrangement links TRBV27 to TRBJ2-1; the match to TRBD2 covers 7 bases. Losses at the gene ends were 8 bases for V and 12 bases for J; bases not matched to a gene: 4. From germline, CDR1 is MNHEY and CDR2 SMNVEV (reference sequence). The CDR3 length is 10 residues. CDR3 nucleotide sequence: TGTGCCAGCGGGCGGACTAGGCAGTTCTTC. Its protein is CASGRTRQFF.